The following is a T cell receptor beta chain sequence with its context. V was trimmed by 0 bases and J by 7 bases, leaving 25 bases between them. Germline CDR1 SGHNT, CDR2 YYREEE (reference sequence). There are 18 residues in the CDR3. The protocol was immunoSEQ multiplex PCR, while the TCRdb copy is restricted to in-frame clones and leaves out a portion. The sample has 150,000 to 200,000 clones, about 85% seen once. This sample is drawn from a study of blood T cell repertoires in COVID-19. Study at large: Italy, Spain and the United States were the sources of the convalescent and acute COVID-19 samples. The cDNA or gDNA used as material had been derived from T cells, B-cell-depleted T cells, or PBMCs.

The TCR was taken from a woman under 40 with active or convalescent COVID-19. The chain combines TRBV5-4 with TRBJ1-2; tentative D call: TRBD1 (6 bases). Sequenced input: peripheral blood. CDR3 sequence (DNA): TGTGCCAGCAGCTTGGCCGGGGGGGCGCCGATTAAGTGGGGTGGCTACACCTTC. Protein: CASSLAGGAPIKWGGYTF.